The present entry profiles one TCR beta chain with its context. The data stem from a study of early T cells in non-severe SARS-CoV-2 infection. CDR3 length: 14 amino acids. The V gene's germline CDR1 is KGHSH and CDR2 LQKENI. The V and J ends lost 3 bases and 1 base respectively, with 10 bases between them. The protocol attached unique molecular identifiers to individual cDNA molecules. One entry per CDR3 protein, called by TCRdb with MiXCR from the 5' RACE reads. The sample gives some 61,000 distinct CDR3 sequences, around 8.6% of which show up once; 3.5% to 4% is in the top ten. This clonotype was obtained from an adult who was a healthcare worker with PCR-confirmed SARS-CoV-2 infection or an uninfected control (not recorded which). This specimen consisted of whole blood, obtained at baseline. The chain is built from TRBV18 and TRBJ2-7, with D possibly matching TRBD2 (6 bases). The CDR3 reads CASSPLSGSYEQYF. In nucleotides, the CDR3 is TGTGCCAGCTCACCTCTTAGCGGATCCTACGAGCAGTACTTC.